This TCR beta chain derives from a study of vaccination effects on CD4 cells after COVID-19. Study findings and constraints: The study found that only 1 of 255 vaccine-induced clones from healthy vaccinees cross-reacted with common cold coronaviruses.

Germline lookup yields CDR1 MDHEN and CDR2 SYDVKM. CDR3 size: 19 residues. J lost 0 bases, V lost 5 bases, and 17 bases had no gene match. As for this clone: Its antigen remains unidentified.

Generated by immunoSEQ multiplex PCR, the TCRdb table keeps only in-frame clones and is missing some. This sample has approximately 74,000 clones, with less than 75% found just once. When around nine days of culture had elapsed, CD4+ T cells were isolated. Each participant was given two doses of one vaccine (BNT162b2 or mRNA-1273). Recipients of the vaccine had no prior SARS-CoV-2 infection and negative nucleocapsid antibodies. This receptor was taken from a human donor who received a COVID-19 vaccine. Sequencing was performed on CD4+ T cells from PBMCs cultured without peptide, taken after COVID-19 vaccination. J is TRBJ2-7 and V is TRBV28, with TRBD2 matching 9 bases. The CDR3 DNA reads TGTGCCAGCAGTAGTCTGGGCGGTAGCGGGGGTTTTAGCTCCTACGAGCAGTACGTC. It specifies CASSSLGGSGGFSSYEQYV.